This entry lists 7 T cell receptor beta chains sequenced from one sample in a study of cytomegalovirus exposure and HLA in healthy donors. Primers for the PCR totalled 60 Vbeta and 13 Jbeta. Assay: immunoSEQ multiplex PCR; the TCRdb copy retains only in-frame clones and omits some. The sample records around 190,000 clones, approximately 90% being singletons. Input material: PBMCs. These receptors were collected from a boy aged 2 to 9 in good health and CMV-seronegative.

V usage is TRBV2 and J usage is TRBJ1-1, with D perhaps TRBD1 (6 bases). Germline-derived CDR1 and CDR2 are SNHLY and FYNNEI. The CDR3 has 15 amino acids. V was pared by 2 bases and J by 2 bases, with 12 bases between. The DNA for the CDR3 is TGTGCCAGCAGTGAACTTAGGACAGTTAACACTGAAGCTTTCTTT. Translated, it gives CASSELRTVNTEAFF. The full variable domain, with the rest looked up from reference TRBV2 and TRBJ1-1, is EPEVTQTPSHQVTQMGQEVILRCVPISNHLYFYWYRQILGQKVEFLVSFYNNEISEKSEIFDDQFSVERPDGSNFTLKIRSTKLEDSAMYFCASSELRTVNTEAFFGQGTRLTVV.

This sequence joins TRBV5-5 and TRBJ2-7; 7 positions match TRBD2. The CDR3 length is 14 residues. The ends lost 2 bases at V and 1 base at J; junction bases unmatched: 3. Germline values: CDR1 SGHKS, CDR2 YYEKEE (reference sequence). The CDR3 region is CASSFGGISYEQYF. CDR3 in DNA: TGTGCCAGCAGCTTCGGGGGGATTTCCTACGAGCAGTACTTC.

The CDR3 region has the DNA TGCAGCGCGGGACTAGCGGACTACGAGCAGTACTTC. This sequence encodes CSAGLADYEQYF. This chain joins TRBV29-1 and TRBJ2-7, with 11 bases that match TRBD2. V lost 7 bases, J lost 3 bases, and 2 bases stayed unmatched. CDR1 and CDR2 from the germline V gene are SQVTM and ANQGSEA. The CDR3 has 12 amino acids.

A note on this clone: Other DNA sequences in this specimen translate into the identical CDR3. This chain links TRBV5-1 with TRBJ2-2, with a weak D call TRBD1 (6 bases). Trimming stripped 2 bases from V and 1 base from J, with 9 bases between. Germline lookup yields CDR1 SGHRS and CDR2 YFSETQ. The CDR3 consists of 15 residues. This CDR3 is CASSLDRRNTGELFF. CDR3 in DNA: TGCGCCAGCAGCTTAGACAGGAGGAACACCGGGGAGCTGTTTTTT.

The chain employs TRBV6-5 and TRBJ2-5, with D tentatively TRBD1 (6 bases). The germline V gene has CDR1 MNHEY and CDR2 SVGAGI. CDR3 size: 13 residues. Deletions cut 2 bases from V and 4 bases from J, with 8 bases between. DNA of the CDR3: TGTGCCAGCAGTTACCAGGGGAGAGAGACCCAGTACTTC. It translates to CASSYQGRETQYF.

The J gene is TRBJ1-5, the V gene TRBV6-1, with D possibly TRBD1 on 6 matching bases. V was pared by 6 bases and J by 1 base, with 13 bases between. The germline V gene encodes CDR1 MNHNS and CDR2 SASEGT. This CDR3 contains 15 residues. DNA for the CDR3: TGTGCCAGCAGGCTTTCAGGGGAGAGCAATCAGCCCCAGCATTTT. It encodes CASRLSGESNQPQHF.

The rearrangement links TRBV28 to TRBJ2-7; TRBD2 aligns across 7 bases. The CDR3 contains 17 residues. With V trimmed by 6 bases and J by 3 bases, 17 bases remained unmatched. The germline V gene has CDR1 MDHEN and CDR2 SYDVKM. CDR3 sequence: CASRTPAGSSGDYEQYF. The DNA for the CDR3 is TGTGCCAGCAGGACACCTGCAGGGTCCAGCGGGGACTACGAGCAGTACTTC. Complete variable domain (other parts from reference TRBV28 and TRBJ2-7): DVKVTQSSRYLVKRTGEKVFLECVQDMDHENMFWYRQDPGLGLRLIYFSYDVKMKEKGDIPEGYSVSREKKERFSLILESASTNQTSMYLCASRTPAGSSGDYEQYFGPGTRLTVT.